This T cell receptor beta chain was recovered during a study of cytomegalovirus exposure and HLA in healthy donors. V was pared by 7 bases and J by 0 bases, with 7 bases between. This CDR3 comprises 12 residues. Germline V CDR1 and CDR2: SGDLS, YYNGEE. The sample holds a few counts of this clone. As yet, its antigen is unknown. 13 Jbeta primers and 60 Vbeta primers were used for the PCR. Measured with immunoSEQ multiplex PCR; TCRdb has only the in-frame clones, and not every one. The sample has some 150,000 clones, approximately 80% seen once. Whole-study results and caveats: Listed as cytomegalovirus-associated were 150 or so TCR beta chains.

The chain uses TRBV9 and TRBJ1-1; D remains unclear. The specimen was PBMCs. This receptor was taken from a man aged 50-59 years in good health and CMV-seropositive. CDR3 protein: CASSGMNTEAFF. The CDR3 DNA follows: TGTGCCAGCTCCGGTATGAACACTGAAGCTTTCTTT.